This T cell receptor (beta chain) originates from a study of cytomegalovirus exposure and HLA in healthy donors. About the study: Among about 200 million T cells, an earlier analysis found roughly 120 million unique TCR beta sequences.

Details on this clone: Its antigen remains unknown.

Overall study findings and caveats: Among TCR beta chains, those listed as cytomegalovirus-associated numbered over 150.

All the people who gave samples were healthy bone marrow donors. Trimming cost V 11 bases and J 5 bases, with 18 bases left between them. The CDR3 runs 13 residues. Per the germline V gene, CDR1 is MNHNS and CDR2 is SASEGT. A multiplex PCR was run with 60 Vbeta primers and 13 Jbeta primers. Assay used: immunoSEQ multiplex PCR; TCRdb lists only in-frame clones, some missing. The sample records some 97,000 clones, 76% being singletons. This chain links TRBV6-1 with TRBJ1-1; perhaps TRBD1 as D (6 bases). This receptor was identified in a woman between 50 and 59 years old in good health and CMV-seropositive. The specimen was PBMCs. The CDR3 DNA reads as TGTGCCGGGAGAACAGGGCCGGGGACTGAAGCTTTCTTT. Protein sequence: CAGRTGPGTEAFF.